This T cell receptor beta chain was obtained from a study of T cells in Graves' hyperthyroidism and ophthalmopathy. Overall study results and limits: By a 13 V-J model, ophthalmopathy was set apart from stable hyperthyroidism.

RNA transcripts served as the template for amplifying TCR beta CDR3 regions. A first-round RT-PCR of the TCR CDR3 used the HTBI primer set. TCRdb called the multiplex PCR reads again in MiXCR, with one record for every CDR3 protein. The table lists around 610,000 distinct CDR3 sequences, over 12% of them singletons. Exclusions: uncontrolled infection, other autoimmune disease, pregnancy, lactation. Clinical symptoms, serum thyroxine, TRAb, thyroid ultrasound and orbital computed tomography informed diagnoses. Germline CDR1 and CDR2: MGHRA and YSYEKL. The V end lost 1 base, the J end lost 6 bases, and 19 bases lay between the germline ends. The CDR3 loop spans 16 amino acids. Remarks on this clonotype: Its antigen is not known.

The J gene is TRBJ2-7, the V gene TRBV4-1; D remains unclear. This receptor was obtained from a woman in her 40s with Graves' ophthalmopathy. The specimen was blood. The CDR3 nucleotides are TGCGCCAGCAGCCAAGGTATTAGCAATGGGTTCGGCGAGCAGTACTTC. As protein: CASSQGISNGFGEQYF.